These T cell receptor beta chains were read from a single sample in a study of blood T cell repertoires in COVID-19. Here immunoSEQ multiplex PCR was the method, and the copy in TCRdb shows in-frame clones only, minus some. The profile shows fewer than 85,000 clones, around four fifths of them singletons. The sample comprised peripheral blood. These receptors all come from an older woman with acute or convalescent COVID-19. Both conserved end residues are trimmed from each CDR3. Clone size appears in some rows only: once, few, many, or a class for an expanded clone.

V,size,J,CDR3
TRBV21-1,NA,TRBJ1-2,ASSNSPRGSGGYT
TRBV4-1,NA,TRBJ2-2,ASSQAVTANTGELF
TRBV10-1,few,TRBJ2-7,ASSQDRGNEQY
TRBV7-9,once,TRBJ1-5,ASSVDSTNQPQH
TRBV6-1,NA,TRBJ1-5,ASSELRGNSNQPQH
TRBV6-5,NA,TRBJ1-5,ASSRHQAGNQPQH
TRBV21-1,NA,TRBJ1-4,ASNTRGANEKLF
TRBV2,NA,TRBJ2-1,ASRDPSGAYNEQF
TRBV27,few,TRBJ2-1,ASSSGLAVHNEQF
TRBV5-1,few,TRBJ2-1,ASSLEPEYNEQF
TRBV18,NA,TRBJ1-3,ASSPQRAGNTIY
TRBV3-1/TRBV3-2,NA,TRBJ2-7,ASSQQDREQY
TRBV11-2,NA,TRBJ2-7,ASSLWGGTGDLEQY
TRBV13,NA,TRBJ2-5,ASSLEPLGNVRETQY
TRBV6-2/TRBV6-3,few,TRBJ1-2,ASSSFTDRGHGYT
TRBV5-5,NA,TRBJ2-3,ASSLAGITDTQY
TRBV7-9,NA,TRBJ1-1,ANTRDTNTEAF
TRBV4-3,few,TRBJ1-1,ASRKGVTTEAF
TRBV18,NA,TRBJ2-7,ASKDTPSSYEQY
TRBV7-2,NA,TRBJ1-2,ASSPERVNYGYT
TRBV5-4,NA,TRBJ2-2,ASSLELSGRTNTGELF
TRBV11-3,NA,TRBJ1-1,ASSLRDSYTEAF
TRBV30,NA,TRBJ1-1,AWTRGDRWTEAF
TRBV11-3,NA,TRBJ2-3,ASSYGQGATTDTQY
TRBV11-3,NA,TRBJ2-1,ASTPGTSGGSSYNEQF
TRBV10-3,NA,TRBJ1-2,AISDEKGHYGYT
TRBV27,NA,TRBJ2-1,ASSLVQKF
TRBV11-3,NA,TRBJ1-1,ASSSGHAAF
TRBV24-1,few,TRBJ2-1,ATSEAGGTNEQF
TRBV7-9,NA,TRBJ2-3,ASSSGLAGGSDTQY
TRBV2,NA,TRBJ2-1,ASSRQGERYNEQF
TRBV18,NA,TRBJ2-3,ASSPTTASTDTQY
TRBV10-3,NA,TRBJ1-1,AISASGVLVNTEAF
TRBV7-6,NA,TRBJ2-2,ASSRRSWRLGTGELF
TRBV2,NA,TRBJ1-5,ASSPQDNSNQPQH
TRBV10-3,NA,TRBJ1-2,AISALSGVGYT
TRBV2,NA,TRBJ1-4,ASGTQGKVGEKLF
TRBV19,NA,TRBJ1-4,ASRPGGWNEKLF
TRBV4-3,NA,TRBJ1-4,ASSQGLSGYEKLF
TRBV28,few,TRBJ2-1,ASSRTPDRVNEQF
TRBV7-2,NA,TRBJ1-2,ASSLARQTRNGYT
TRBV11-3,NA,TRBJ1-6,ASSPPRGSNSPLH
TRBV25-1,few,TRBJ2-6,ASRSDRAHSGANVLT
TRBV5-1,once,TRBJ1-1,ASSLPAGARTEAF
TRBV5-4,NA,TRBJ2-2,ASSSGPLGTGELF
TRBV5-1,NA,TRBJ2-1,ASSLERARYNEQF
TRBV18,NA,TRBJ2-2,ASSPPPRQGWTGELF
TRBV3-1/TRBV3-2,NA,TRBJ1-1,ASSQKRQGDTEAF
TRBV6-5,NA,TRBJ1-1,ASTDRGSDTEAF
TRBV7-3,NA,TRBJ2-1,ASSLVAGGTNNEQF
TRBV5-4,NA,TRBJ1-2,ASSLGGTGDYGYT
TRBV11-3,NA,TRBJ1-5,ASSLGGASNQPQH
TRBV2,NA,TRBJ1-5,ASRWTGVDQPQH
TRBV29-1,NA,TRBJ2-1,SVGTLGGAGEQF
TRBV25-1,NA,TRBJ2-2,ASSEYGGSTGELF
TRBV18,NA,TRBJ2-3,ASSSNTDTQY
TRBV20-1,many,TRBJ1-2,SARGTYGYT
TRBV7-9,NA,TRBJ2-7,ASSTQSSYEQY
TRBV3-1/TRBV3-2,NA,TRBJ2-7,ASSLTSSGRGHEQY
TRBV4-3,NA,TRBJ1-2,ASSIQGNYGYT